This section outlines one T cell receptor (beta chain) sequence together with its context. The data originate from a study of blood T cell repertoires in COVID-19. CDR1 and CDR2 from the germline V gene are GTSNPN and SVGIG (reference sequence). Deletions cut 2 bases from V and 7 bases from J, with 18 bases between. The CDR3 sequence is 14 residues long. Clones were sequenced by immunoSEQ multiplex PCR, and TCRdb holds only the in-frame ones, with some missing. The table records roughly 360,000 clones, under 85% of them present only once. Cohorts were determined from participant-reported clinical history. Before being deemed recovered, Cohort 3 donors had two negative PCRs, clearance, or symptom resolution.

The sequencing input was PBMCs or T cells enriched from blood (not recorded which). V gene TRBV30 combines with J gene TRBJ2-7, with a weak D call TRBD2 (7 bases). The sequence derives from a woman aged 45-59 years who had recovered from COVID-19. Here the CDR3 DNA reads TGTGCCTGGAGTCGAGCGGGGCAGGGGAGAGAGCAGTACTTC. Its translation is CAWSRAGQGREQYF.